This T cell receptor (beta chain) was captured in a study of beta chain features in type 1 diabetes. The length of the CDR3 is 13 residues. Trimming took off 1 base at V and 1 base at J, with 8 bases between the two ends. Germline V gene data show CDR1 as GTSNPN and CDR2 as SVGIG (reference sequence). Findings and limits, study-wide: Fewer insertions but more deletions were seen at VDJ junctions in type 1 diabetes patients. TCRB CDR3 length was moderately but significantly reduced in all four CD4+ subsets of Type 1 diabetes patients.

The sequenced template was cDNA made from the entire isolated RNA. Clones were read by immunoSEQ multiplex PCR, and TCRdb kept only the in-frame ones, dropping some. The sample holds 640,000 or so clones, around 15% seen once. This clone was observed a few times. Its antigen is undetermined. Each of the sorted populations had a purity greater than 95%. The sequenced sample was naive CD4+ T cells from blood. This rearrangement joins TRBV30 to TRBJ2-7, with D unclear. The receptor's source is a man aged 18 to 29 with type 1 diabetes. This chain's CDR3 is CAWSGGRSYEQYF. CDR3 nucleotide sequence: TGTGCCTGGAGTGGCGGCCGTTCCTACGAGCAGTACTTC.